This T cell receptor (beta chain) was recorded in a study of shared clonotypes between healthy human individuals. Clones were read by immunoSEQ multiplex PCR, and TCRdb kept only the in-frame ones, dropping some. The table lists under 2.5 million clones, about nine tenths of them singletons. CDR3 length: 13 residues. CDR1 SEHNR and CDR2 FQNEAQ come from the germline V gene (reference sequence). V shed 5 bases, J shed 4 bases, and the junction held 4 bases outside the gene matches. Only a few counts were recorded for this clone. This chain uses TRBV7-9 with TRBJ1-1; TRBD1 agrees at 7 bases. Sequenced sample: naive CD4+ T cells from PBMCs. Indicated subset: CD45RA+ positively selected. This clonotype originated in a man aged 18 to 29 in good health. Some clones in this sample may be carry-over from other donors' samples. CDR3 sequence (DNA): TGTGCCAGCAGCCCAGGGGGTCTCACTGAAGCTTTCTTT. Translating it yields CASSPGGLTEAFF.